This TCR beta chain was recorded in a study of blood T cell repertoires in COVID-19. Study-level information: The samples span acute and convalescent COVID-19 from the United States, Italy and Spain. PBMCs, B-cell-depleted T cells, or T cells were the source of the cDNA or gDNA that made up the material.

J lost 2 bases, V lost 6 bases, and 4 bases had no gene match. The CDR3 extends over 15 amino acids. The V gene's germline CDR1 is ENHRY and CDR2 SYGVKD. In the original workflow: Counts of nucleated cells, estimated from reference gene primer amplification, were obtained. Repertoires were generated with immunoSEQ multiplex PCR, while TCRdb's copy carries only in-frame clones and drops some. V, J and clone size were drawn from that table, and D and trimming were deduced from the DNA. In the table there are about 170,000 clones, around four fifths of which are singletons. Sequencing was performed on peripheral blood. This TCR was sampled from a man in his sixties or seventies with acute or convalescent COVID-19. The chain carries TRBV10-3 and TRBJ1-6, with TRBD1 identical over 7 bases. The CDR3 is CAISGDRTYNSPLHF. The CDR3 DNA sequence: TGTGCCATCAGCGGGGACAGAACCTATAATTCACCCCTCCACTTT.